The 26 T cell receptor beta chains given below trace back to one sample, sequenced in a study of blood T cell repertoires in COVID-19. The repertoire was sequenced with immunoSEQ multiplex PCR; TCRdb's copy has only in-frame clones and lacks some. The sample contains 30,000 to 50,000 clones, approximately 89% of which appear only once. Input material: peripheral blood. Every receptor here comes from a man in his fifties or sixties with acute or convalescent COVID-19.

This chain joins TRBV5-4 and TRBJ2-5, with 8 bases lining up with TRBD2. V was pared by 4 bases and J by 1 base, with 12 bases of the junction left unmatched. The CDR3 is 17 residues long. Germline V gene data show CDR1 as SGHNT and CDR2 as YYREEE (reference sequence). The CDR3 spells CASSHFKAGVPQETQYF. The CDR3, as DNA: TGTGCCAGCAGCCACTTTAAAGCGGGAGTTCCCCAAGAGACCCAGTACTTC. Together with reference TRBV5-4 and TRBJ2-5, the CDR3 gives the full variable domain: ETGVTQSPTHLIKTRGQQVTLRCSSQSGHNTVSWYQQALGQGPQFIFQYYREEENGRGNFPPRFSGLQFPNYSSELNVNALELDDSALYLCASSHFKAGVPQETQYFGPGTRLLVL.

The CDR3 sequence is CASSPGQGFGYTF. CDR3 coding DNA: TGTGCCAGCAGCCCGGGACAGGGATTTGGCTACACCTTC. This chain uses TRBV7-3 with TRBJ1-2, with 9 bases lining up with TRBD1. Trimming removed 5 bases from V and 7 bases from J; junction bases left unmatched: 5. Germline assignment: CDR1 SGHTA and CDR2 FQGTGA. The CDR3 has 13 residues.

The chain carries TRBV30 and TRBJ1-3; D uncertain. Between the trimmed V and J ends, which lost 2 bases and 0 bases, there was a span of 14 bases. The CDR3 is 16 amino acids. Looked up from germline, CDR1 is GTSNPN and CDR2 is SVGIG (reference sequence). The CDR3 DNA reads TGTGCCTGGAGTCTATCTCGGGAGCTCTCTGGAAACACCATATATTTT. Its translation: CAWSLSRELSGNTIYF.

V and J are TRBV27 and TRBJ2-5; TRBD2 matches 9 bases. From germline, CDR1 is MNHEY and CDR2 SMNVEV (reference sequence). The V and J ends lost 3 bases and 5 bases, in that order; junction bases with no gene match: 10. CDR3 length: 16 residues. CDR3 loop: CASSFVGTSLWETQYF. CDR3 coding DNA: TGTGCCAGCAGTTTCGTGGGGACTAGCTTATGGGAGACCCAGTACTTC.

This clone came up a few times. V usage is TRBV5-4 and J usage is TRBJ2-7; TRBD2 is a possible D gene (5 bases). The germline CDR1 and CDR2 sequences are SGHNT and YYREEE (reference sequence). This CDR3 is 12 amino acids long. Trimming removed 0 bases from V and 7 bases from J, with 8 bases in between. The chain's CDR3 is CASSLGGLEQYF. DNA of the CDR3: TGTGCCAGCAGCTTGGGAGGGCTTGAGCAGTACTTC. The full variable domain, completed using reference TRBV5-4 and TRBJ2-7, is ETGVTQSPTHLIKTRGQQVTLRCSSQSGHNTVSWYQQALGQGPQFIFQYYREEENGRGNFPPRFSGLQFPNYSSELNVNALELDDSALYLCASSLGGLEQYFGPGTRLTVT.

This clone was seen a single time. The same CDR3 can be traced to other DNA sequences in this sample. CDR3 in amino acids: CASSLQNQPQHF. CDR3 DNA: TGTGCCAGCAGTTTACAGAATCAGCCCCAGCATTTT. V is TRBV12-3 or TRBV12-4 and J is TRBJ1-5; D remains unclear. The V end was cut by 2 bases, the J end by 4 bases, with 3 bases between. The CDR3 totals 12 residues.

V gene TRBV11-3 combines with J gene TRBJ2-1; 10 nucleotides match TRBD2. J lost 2 bases, V lost 5 bases, and 12 bases had no gene match. Per the germline V gene, CDR1 is SGHNT and CDR2 is YENEEA. The CDR3 is made up of 18 amino acids. In DNA, the CDR3 is TGTGCCAGCAGCCCCCGAGGGTATAGCGGGGGGCCCTACAATGAGCAGTTCTTC. This encodes CASSPRGYSGGPYNEQFF. The full variable domain, in which reference TRBV11-3 and TRBJ2-1 provide the parts outside the CDR3, is EAGVVQSPRYKIIEKKQPVAFWCNPISGHNTLYWYLQNLGQGPELLIRYENEEAVDDSQLPKDRFSAERLKGVDSTLKIQPAELGDSAVYLCASSPRGYSGGPYNEQFFGPGTRLTVL.

In this sample, this clone turned up a few times. The J gene is TRBJ2-7, the V gene TRBV27; TRBD1 aligns across 8 bases. V trimming: 7 bases; J trimming: 5 bases; junction bases outside the gene matches: 7. CDR1 and CDR2 (germline): MNHEY, SMNVEV (reference sequence). CDR3 length: 13 amino acids. The CDR3 region has the DNA TGTGCCAGCAAGAGACAGGGGTTCAACGAGCAGTACTTC. This sequence encodes CASKRQGFNEQYF.

This clone was counted a single time. The V gene is TRBV28, the J gene TRBJ1-5, with D possibly being TRBD1 (5 bases). The CDR3 extends over 14 amino acids. From germline, CDR1 is MDHEN and CDR2 SYDVKM. Trimming left V 5 bases short and J 4 bases short, with 12 bases between. CDR3 in DNA: TGTGCCAGCAGTCGCGGGACGCCTAATCAGCCCCAGCATTTT. Encoded protein: CASSRGTPNQPQHF.

This clone was detected once. The rearrangement joins TRBV6-2 or TRBV6-3 to TRBJ2-5, with D possibly TRBD2 on 5 matching bases. Trimming stripped 2 bases from V and 4 bases from J, with 11 bases between. Germline V lookup: CDR1 MNHEY, CDR2 SVGEGT. This CDR3 is built from 14 residues. CDR3 nucleotide sequence: TGTGCCAGCAGTTACGTACGGGGTAGAGAGACCCAGTACTTC. Translation gives CASSYVRGRETQYF.

The chain employs TRBV18 and TRBJ2-5, with 11 bases lining up with TRBD1. This CDR3 has 14 amino acids. The V gene end was trimmed by 5 bases and the J gene end by 5 bases; junction bases not matched to a gene: 4. Germline V CDR1 and CDR2: KGHSH, LQKENI. The DNA of the CDR3 is TGTGCCAGCTCAGGACAGGGGGCCGGGGAGACCCAGTACTTC. Its protein is CASSGQGAGETQYF.

V is TRBV7-8 and J is TRBJ1-1; tentatively, D is TRBD1 (5 bases). The germline CDR1 and CDR2 sequences are SGHVS and FQNEAQ. The germline V and J ends were trimmed by 8 bases and 5 bases, with 15 bases remaining between them. The CDR3 runs to 13 residues. CDR3 residues: CASGYGGWTEAFF. The CDR3 DNA sequence: TGTGCCAGCGGATACGGGGGTTGGACTGAAGCTTTCTTT. The full variable domain, its missing parts supplied by reference TRBV7-8 and TRBJ1-1, is GAGVSQSPRYKVAKRGQDVALRCDPISGHVSLFWYQQALGQGPEFLTYFQNEAQLDKSGLPSDRFFAERPEGSVSTLKIQRTQQEDSAVYLCASGYGGWTEAFFGQGTRLTVV.

This sequence joins TRBV7-2 and TRBJ2-3; a weak D match, TRBD2 (5 bases). Per the germline V gene, CDR1 is SGHTA and CDR2 is FQGNSA. Deletions cut 10 bases from V and 7 bases from J, with 15 bases between. This CDR3 comprises 12 residues. The CDR3 is CAIGPTGNTQYF. The CDR3 DNA sequence: TGTGCCATCGGGCCCACCGGGAATACGCAGTATTTT.

The rearrangement links TRBV28 to TRBJ2-2, with TRBD2 matching over 8 bases. CDR3 size: 14 residues. The germline gives CDR1 MDHEN, CDR2 SYDVKM. V trimming: 8 bases; J trimming: 3 bases; junction bases outside the gene matches: 5. CDR3 region: CASRGGTHTGELFF. CDR3 in DNA: TGTGCCAGCCGGGGGGGGACTCACACCGGGGAGCTGTTTTTT.

The V gene is TRBV18, the J gene TRBJ2-3; possibly TRBD1 for D (5 bases). Trimming pared 4 bases from V and 0 bases from J, leaving 14 bases between. The germline gives CDR1 KGHSH, CDR2 LQKENI. CDR3 size: 16 residues. The CDR3 region is CASSLRTGASTDTQYF. The DNA for the CDR3 is TGTGCCAGCTCACTGAGAACAGGTGCTAGCACAGATACGCAGTATTTT.

This clone was counted only a few times. V usage is TRBV30 and J usage is TRBJ2-7, with D perhaps TRBD1 (5 bases). Trimming removed 4 bases from V and 1 base from J, with 11 bases in between. Germline V gene data show CDR1 as GTSNPN and CDR2 as SVGIG (reference sequence). This CDR3 comprises 13 residues. The CDR3 spells CAWKDRPSYEQYF. CDR3 DNA: TGTGCCTGGAAAGACAGACCTTCCTACGAGCAGTACTTC.

V and J are TRBV10-3 and TRBJ2-2; 10 bases are shared with TRBD2. The germline CDR1 and CDR2 sequences are ENHRY and SYGVKD. CDR3 size: 16 residues. Trimming at V came to 6 bases and at J to 0 bases, leaving 4 bases not matched to a gene. The chain's CDR3 is CAIRQLAGTNTGELFF. The CDR3 bases are TGTGCCATCAGGCAACTAGCGGGGACGAACACCGGGGAGCTGTTTTTT.

This chain uses TRBV12-3 or TRBV12-4 with TRBJ1-5; no clear D. V lost 3 bases and J lost 4, with 7 bases in between. This CDR3 is 13 amino acids long. This CDR3 reads CASSFSSNQPQHF. The CDR3 DNA reads TGTGCCAGCAGTTTTTCCAGTAATCAGCCCCAGCATTTT.

The chain is built from TRBV7-6 and TRBJ2-2; the D is unclear. CDR1 is SGHVS, CDR2 FNYEAQ, per germline. V was shortened by 5 bases and J by 5 bases, with 12 bases between the two germline ends. The CDR3 length is 14 residues. Written as DNA, the CDR3 is TGTGCCAGCAGCCCCAGTTTTGGTACCGGGGAGCTGTTTTTT. Amino acids: CASSPSFGTGELFF.

V and J are TRBV5-1 and TRBJ2-1; TRBD2 might be the D (5 bases). V lost 2 bases, J lost 8 bases, and 14 bases lay in between. The germline gives CDR1 SGHRS, CDR2 YFSETQ. This CDR3 comprises 14 residues. CDR3 loop: CASSFSGVGYEQFF. CDR3 sequence (DNA): TGCGCCAGCAGCTTCTCCGGGGTGGGCTATGAGCAGTTCTTC.

The gene calls are TRBV6-4 and TRBJ1-1; no definite D call. The CDR3 is made up of 13 amino acids. Germline V gene lookup returns CDR1 MRHNA and CDR2 SNTAGT. Trimming cost V 3 bases and J 4 bases, with 9 bases left between them. CDR3 in DNA: TGTGCCAGCAGTGAGTCCGTCGGCACTGAAGCTTTCTTT. Protein product: CASSESVGTEAFF.

This chain joins TRBV11-2 and TRBJ2-3; TRBD2 matches 8 bases. CDR1 SGHAT and CDR2 FQNNGV come from the germline V gene. CDR3 length: 15 amino acids. J gave up 4 bases and V 4 bases, and 7 bases lay outside the gene matches. CDR3 in DNA: TGTGCCAGCAGCTCCCGAGCGGGAGTGGCAGATACGCAGTATTTT. The encoded protein is CASSSRAGVADTQYF.

The rearrangement uses TRBV3-1 (or the pseudogene TRBV3-2) and TRBJ2-5; 7 bases line up with TRBD2. The J segment lost 7 bases and the V segment lost 1 base, leaving 9 bases of the junction unmatched. The CDR3 has 15 amino acids. From germline, CDR1 is LGHDT and CDR2 YNNKEL (reference sequence). As DNA, the CDR3 is TGTGCCAGCAGCCAAGTGGCTAGCGGTGGTGGGACCCAGTACTTC. This gives the protein CASSQVASGGGTQYF.

The genes are TRBV7-2 and TRBJ2-7; D is perhaps TRBD2 (5 bases). The germline V gene encodes CDR1 SGHTA and CDR2 FQGNSA. The CDR3 runs to 14 residues. V dropped 6 bases and J dropped 6 bases, with 18 bases sitting between them. The CDR3 sequence: CASRRRTDFSEQYF. The CDR3 DNA sequence: TGTGCCAGCAGAAGAAGGACGGACTTCTCCGAGCAGTACTTC. The entire variable domain, with the rest obtained from reference TRBV7-2 and TRBJ2-7, is as follows: GAGVSQSPSNKVTEKGKDVELRCDPISGHTALYWYRQSLGQGLEFLIYFQGNSAPDKSGLPSDRFSAERTGGSVSTLTIQRTQQEDSAVYLCASRRRTDFSEQYFGPGTRLTVT.

The V gene is TRBV6-1, the J gene TRBJ1-2, with no clear D. CDR1 and CDR2 from the germline V gene are MNHNS and SASEGT. Trimming removed 1 base from V and 7 bases from J, with 4 bases in between. The CDR3 loop spans 11 amino acids. This CDR3 reads CASSEVAGYTF. The CDR3 DNA follows: TGTGCCAGCAGTGAAGTGGCTGGCTACACCTTC.

V and J are TRBV29-1 and TRBJ2-1; D is perhaps TRBD2 (5 bases). The CDR3 totals 11 residues. Trimming cost V 0 bases and J 11 bases, with 8 bases left between them. Germline V gene data show CDR1 as SQVTM and CDR2 as ANQGSEA. CDR3 DNA: TGCAGCGTTGAAGAGCGACTAAAGCAGTTCTTC. It translates to CSVEERLKQFF.